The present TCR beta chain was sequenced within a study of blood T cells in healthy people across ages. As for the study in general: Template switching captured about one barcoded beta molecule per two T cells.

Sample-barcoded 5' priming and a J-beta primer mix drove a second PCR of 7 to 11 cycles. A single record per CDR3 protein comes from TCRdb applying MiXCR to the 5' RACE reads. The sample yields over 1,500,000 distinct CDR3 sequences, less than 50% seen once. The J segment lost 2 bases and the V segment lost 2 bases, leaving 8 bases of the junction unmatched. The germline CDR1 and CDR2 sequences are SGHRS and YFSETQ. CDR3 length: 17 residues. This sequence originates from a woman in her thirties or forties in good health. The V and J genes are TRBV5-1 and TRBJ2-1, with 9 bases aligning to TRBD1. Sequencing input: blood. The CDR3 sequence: CASSLQTGTGPYNEQFF. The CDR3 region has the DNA TGCGCCAGCAGCTTACAAACCGGGACAGGGCCCTACAATGAGCAGTTCTTC. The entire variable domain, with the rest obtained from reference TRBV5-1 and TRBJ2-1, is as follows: KAGVTQTPRYLIKTRGQQVTLSCSPISGHRSVSWYQQTPGQGLQFLFEYFSETQRNKGNFPGRFSGRQFSNSRSEMNVSTLELGDSALYLCASSLQTGTGPYNEQFFGPGTRLTVL.